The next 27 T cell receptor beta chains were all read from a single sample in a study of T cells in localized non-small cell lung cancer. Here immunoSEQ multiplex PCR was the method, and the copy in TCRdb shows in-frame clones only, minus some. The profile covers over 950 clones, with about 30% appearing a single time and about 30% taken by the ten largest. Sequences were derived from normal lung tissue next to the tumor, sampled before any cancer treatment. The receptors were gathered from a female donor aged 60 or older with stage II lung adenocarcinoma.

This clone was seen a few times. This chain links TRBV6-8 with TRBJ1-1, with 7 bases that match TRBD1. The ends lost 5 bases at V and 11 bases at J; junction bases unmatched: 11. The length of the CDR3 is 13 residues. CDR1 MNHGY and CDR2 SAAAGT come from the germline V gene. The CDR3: CASSDGTVGRAFF. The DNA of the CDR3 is TGTGCCAGCAGTGATGGGACAGTGGGGAGGGCTTTCTTT.

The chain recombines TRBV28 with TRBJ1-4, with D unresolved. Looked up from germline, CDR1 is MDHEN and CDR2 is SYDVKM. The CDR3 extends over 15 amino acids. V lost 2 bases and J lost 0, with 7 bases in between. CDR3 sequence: CASSLRSATNEKLFF. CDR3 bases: TGTGCCAGCAGTTTAAGGTCTGCAACTAATGAAAAACTGTTTTTT.

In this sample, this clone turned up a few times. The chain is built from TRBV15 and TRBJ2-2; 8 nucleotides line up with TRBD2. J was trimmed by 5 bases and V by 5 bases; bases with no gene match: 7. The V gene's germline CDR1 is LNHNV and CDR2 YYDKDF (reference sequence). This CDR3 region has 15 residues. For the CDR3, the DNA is TGTGCCACCAGCCGGGAGGGAGCGCTAACCGGGGAGCTGTTTTTT. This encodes CATSREGALTGELFF.

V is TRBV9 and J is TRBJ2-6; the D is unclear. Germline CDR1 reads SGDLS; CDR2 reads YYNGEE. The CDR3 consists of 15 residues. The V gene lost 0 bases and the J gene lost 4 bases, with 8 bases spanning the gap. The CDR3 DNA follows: TGTGCCAGCAGCGTAGTGGGCTCCGGGGCCAACGTCCTGACTTTC. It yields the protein CASSVVGSGANVLTF.

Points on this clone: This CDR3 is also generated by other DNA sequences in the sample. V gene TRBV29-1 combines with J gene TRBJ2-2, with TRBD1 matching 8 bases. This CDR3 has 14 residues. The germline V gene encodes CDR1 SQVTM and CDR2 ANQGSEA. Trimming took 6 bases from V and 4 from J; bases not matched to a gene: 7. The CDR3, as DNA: TGCAGCGTCCGTGGACAGGGCGGCACCGGGGAGCTGTTTTTT. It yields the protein CSVRGQGGTGELFF.

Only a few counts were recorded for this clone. The DNA for the CDR3 is TGTGCCAGCCTCGGACAGGGGAACTACAATGAGCAGTTCTTC. Protein sequence: CASLGQGNYNEQFF. The chain has TRBV28 and TRBJ2-1; 9 bases map to TRBD1. The CDR3 spans 14 residues. Per germline, CDR1 MDHEN and CDR2 SYDVKM. J gave up 3 bases and V 8 bases, and 5 bases lay outside the gene matches.

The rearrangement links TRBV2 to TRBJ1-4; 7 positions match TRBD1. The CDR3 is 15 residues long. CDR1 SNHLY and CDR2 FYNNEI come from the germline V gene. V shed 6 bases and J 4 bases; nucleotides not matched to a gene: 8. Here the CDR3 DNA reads TGTGCCAGCAGGGCCAGGGGACAGAGTAATGAAAAACTGTTTTTT. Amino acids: CASRARGQSNEKLFF.

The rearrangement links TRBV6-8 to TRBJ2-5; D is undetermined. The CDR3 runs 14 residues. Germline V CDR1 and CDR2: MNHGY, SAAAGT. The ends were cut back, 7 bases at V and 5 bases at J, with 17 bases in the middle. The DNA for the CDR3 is TGTGCCAGCACTGGTACGGCCTTGGGGGAGACCCAGTACTTC. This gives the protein CASTGTALGETQYF.

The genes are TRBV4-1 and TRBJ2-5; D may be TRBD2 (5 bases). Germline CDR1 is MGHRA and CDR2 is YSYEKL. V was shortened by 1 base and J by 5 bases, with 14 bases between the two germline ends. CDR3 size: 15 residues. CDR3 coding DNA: TGCGCCAGCAGCCAAGGGTTCGGGGAGTTGGAGACCCAGTACTTC. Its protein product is CASSQGFGELETQYF.

Here the CDR3 reads CASSARTANSPLHF. The CDR3 coding sequence is TGTGCCAGCAGCGCTAGGACGGCTAATTCACCCCTCCACTTT. The J gene is TRBJ1-6, the V gene TRBV9; D gene unclear. Trimming pared 3 bases from V and 6 bases from J, leaving 10 bases between. Germline loops: CDR1 SGDLS, CDR2 YYNGEE. The CDR3 spans 14 residues.

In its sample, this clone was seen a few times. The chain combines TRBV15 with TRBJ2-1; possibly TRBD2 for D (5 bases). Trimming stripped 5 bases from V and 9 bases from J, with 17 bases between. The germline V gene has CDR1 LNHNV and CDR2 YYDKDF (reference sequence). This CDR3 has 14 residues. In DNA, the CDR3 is TGTGCCACCAGCGGCCGACGGGGTTCGGCTGAGCAGTTCTTC. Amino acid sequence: CATSGRRGSAEQFF.

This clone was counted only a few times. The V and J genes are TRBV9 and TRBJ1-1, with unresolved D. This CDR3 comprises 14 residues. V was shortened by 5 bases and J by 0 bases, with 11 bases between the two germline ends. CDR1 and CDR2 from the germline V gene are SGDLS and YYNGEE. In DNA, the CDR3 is TGTGCCAGCAGTGAGCTGGGCATGAACACTGAAGCTTTCTTT. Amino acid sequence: CASSELGMNTEAFF.

In nucleotides, the CDR3 is TGTGCCAGCAGTGCACCCCATCAGCCCCAGCATTTT. Translation gives CASSAPHQPQHF. The V gene is TRBV6-8, the J gene TRBJ1-5; D is undetermined. The V end lost 5 bases, the J end lost 5 bases, and 7 bases lay between the germline ends. Germline values: CDR1 MNHGY, CDR2 SAAAGT. This CDR3 comprises 12 residues.

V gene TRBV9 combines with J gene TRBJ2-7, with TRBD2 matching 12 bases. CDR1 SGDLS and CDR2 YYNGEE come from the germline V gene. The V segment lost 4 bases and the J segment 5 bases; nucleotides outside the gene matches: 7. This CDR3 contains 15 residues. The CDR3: CASSPSGRAGNEQYF. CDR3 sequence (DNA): TGTGCCAGCAGCCCTAGCGGGAGGGCCGGGAACGAGCAGTACTTC.

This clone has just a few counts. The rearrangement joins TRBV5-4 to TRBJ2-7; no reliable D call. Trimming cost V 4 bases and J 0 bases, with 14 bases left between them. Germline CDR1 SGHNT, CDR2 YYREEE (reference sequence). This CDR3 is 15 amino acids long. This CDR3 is CASSIKDYSSYEQYF. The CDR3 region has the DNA TGTGCCAGCAGCATAAAAGATTACAGCTCCTACGAGCAGTACTTC.

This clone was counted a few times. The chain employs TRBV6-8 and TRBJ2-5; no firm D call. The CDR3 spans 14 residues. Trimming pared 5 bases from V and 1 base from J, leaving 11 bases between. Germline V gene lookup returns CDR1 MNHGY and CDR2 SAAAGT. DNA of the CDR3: TGTGCCAGCAGTCGAGAGCTGATCCAAGAGACCCAGTACTTC. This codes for CASSRELIQETQYF.

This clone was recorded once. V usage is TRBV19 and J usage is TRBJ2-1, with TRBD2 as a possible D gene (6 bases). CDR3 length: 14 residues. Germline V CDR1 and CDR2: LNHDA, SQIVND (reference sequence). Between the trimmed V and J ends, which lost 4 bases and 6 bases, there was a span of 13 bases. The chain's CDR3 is CASSTRDLINEQFF. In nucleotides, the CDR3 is TGTGCCAGTAGTACCCGGGACTTGATCAATGAGCAGTTCTTC.

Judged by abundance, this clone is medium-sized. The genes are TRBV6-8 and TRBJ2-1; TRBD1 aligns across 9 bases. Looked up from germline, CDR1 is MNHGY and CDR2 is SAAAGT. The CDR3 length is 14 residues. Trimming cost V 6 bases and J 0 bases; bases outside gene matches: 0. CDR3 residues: CASRDRGSYNEQFF. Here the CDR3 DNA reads TGTGCCAGCAGGGACAGGGGCTCCTACAATGAGCAGTTCTTC.

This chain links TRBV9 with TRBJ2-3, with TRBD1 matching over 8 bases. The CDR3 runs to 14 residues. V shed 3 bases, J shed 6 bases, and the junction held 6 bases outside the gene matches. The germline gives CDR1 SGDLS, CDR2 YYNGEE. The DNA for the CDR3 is TGTGCCAGCAGCGGGGACAGGTTAATCGATACGCAGTATTTT. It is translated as CASSGDRLIDTQYF. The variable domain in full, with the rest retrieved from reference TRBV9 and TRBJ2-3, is DSGVTQTPKHLITATGQRVTLRCSPRSGDLSVYWYQQSLDQGLQFLIQYYNGEERAKGNILERFSAQQFPDLHSELNLSSLELGDSALYFCASSGDRLIDTQYFGPGTRLTVL.

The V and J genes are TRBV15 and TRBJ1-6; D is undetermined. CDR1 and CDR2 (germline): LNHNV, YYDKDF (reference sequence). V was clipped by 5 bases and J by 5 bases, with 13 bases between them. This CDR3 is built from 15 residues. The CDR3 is CATSQRRNNNSPLHF. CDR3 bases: TGTGCCACCAGCCAGAGACGGAATAATAATTCACCCCTCCACTTT.

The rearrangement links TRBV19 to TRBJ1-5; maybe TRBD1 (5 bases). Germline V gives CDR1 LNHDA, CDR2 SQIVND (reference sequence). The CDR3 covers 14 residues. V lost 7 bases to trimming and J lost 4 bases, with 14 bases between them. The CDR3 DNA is TGTGCCAGTAACTTCGGGGGTTGGAATCAGCCCCAGCATTTT. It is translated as CASNFGGWNQPQHF. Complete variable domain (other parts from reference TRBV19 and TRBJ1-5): DGGITQSPKYLFRKEGQNVTLSCEQNLNHDAMYWYRQDPGQGLRLIYYSQIVNDFQKGDIAEGYSVSREKKESFPLTVTSAQKNPTAFYLCASNFGGWNQPQHFGDGTRLSIL.

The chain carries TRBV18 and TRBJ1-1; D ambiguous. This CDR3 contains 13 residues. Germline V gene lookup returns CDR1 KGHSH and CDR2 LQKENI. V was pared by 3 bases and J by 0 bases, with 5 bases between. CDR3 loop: CASSPGLNTEAFF. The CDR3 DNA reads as TGTGCCAGCTCACCGGGCCTGAACACTGAAGCTTTCTTT.

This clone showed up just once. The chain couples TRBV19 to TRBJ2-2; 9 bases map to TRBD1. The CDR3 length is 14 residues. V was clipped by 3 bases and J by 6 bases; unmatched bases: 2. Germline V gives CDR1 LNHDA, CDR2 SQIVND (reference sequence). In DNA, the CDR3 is TGTGCCAGTAGTATCCGGGACAGGGCCGGGGAGCTGTTTTTT. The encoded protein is CASSIRDRAGELFF.

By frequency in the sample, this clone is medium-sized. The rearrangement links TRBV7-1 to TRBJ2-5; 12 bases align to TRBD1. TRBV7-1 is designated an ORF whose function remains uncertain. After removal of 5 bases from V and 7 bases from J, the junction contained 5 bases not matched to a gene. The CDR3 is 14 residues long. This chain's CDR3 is CASSLGTGGATQYF. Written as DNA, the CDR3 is TGTGCCAGCAGCCTGGGGACAGGGGGCGCGACCCAGTACTTC.

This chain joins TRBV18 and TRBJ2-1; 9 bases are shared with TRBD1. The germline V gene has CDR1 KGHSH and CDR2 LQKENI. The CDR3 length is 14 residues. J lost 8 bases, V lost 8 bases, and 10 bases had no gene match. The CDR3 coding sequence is TGTGCCAGCCAGGACAGGGGAAAAGGCGATGAGCAGTTCTTC. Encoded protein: CASQDRGKGDEQFF.

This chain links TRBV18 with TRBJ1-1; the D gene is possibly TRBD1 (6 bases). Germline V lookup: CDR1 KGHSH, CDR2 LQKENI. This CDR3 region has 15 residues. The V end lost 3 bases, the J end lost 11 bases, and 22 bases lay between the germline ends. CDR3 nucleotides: TGTGCCAGCTCACCGGGCGGGGGCGGCTTCAGAAATGCTTTCTTT. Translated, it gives CASSPGGGGFRNAFF.

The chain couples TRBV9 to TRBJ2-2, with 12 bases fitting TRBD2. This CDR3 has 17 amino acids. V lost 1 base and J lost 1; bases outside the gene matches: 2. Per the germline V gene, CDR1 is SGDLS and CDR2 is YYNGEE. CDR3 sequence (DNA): TGTGCCAGCAGCGTAACGACTAGCGGGGGGAACACCGGGGAGCTGTTTTTT. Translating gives CASSVTTSGGNTGELFF.